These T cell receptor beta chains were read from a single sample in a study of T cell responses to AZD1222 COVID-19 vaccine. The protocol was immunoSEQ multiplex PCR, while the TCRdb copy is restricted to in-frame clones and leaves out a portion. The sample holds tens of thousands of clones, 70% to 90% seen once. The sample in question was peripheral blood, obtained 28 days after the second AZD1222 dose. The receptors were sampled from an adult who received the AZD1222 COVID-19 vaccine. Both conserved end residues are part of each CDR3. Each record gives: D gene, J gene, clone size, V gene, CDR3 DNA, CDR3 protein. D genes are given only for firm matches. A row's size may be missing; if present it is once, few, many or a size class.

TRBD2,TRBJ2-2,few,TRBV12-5,TGTGCTAGTGGTCCCGGACTAGCGGGAGTGGTAGGGGAGCTGTTTTTT,CASGPGLAGVVGELFF
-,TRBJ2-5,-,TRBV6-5,TGTGCCAGCAGTCGTAGCGGAAACCAAGAGACCCAGTACTTC,CASSRSGNQETQYF
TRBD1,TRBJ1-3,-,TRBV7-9,TGTGCCAGCAGGATCCGGGACAGCACTTCTGGAAACACCATATATTTT,CASRIRDSTSGNTIYF
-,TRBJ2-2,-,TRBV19,TGTGCCAGTAGTATTCTGCCAGGGTCGAACACCGGGGAGCTGTTTTTT,CASSILPGSNTGELFF
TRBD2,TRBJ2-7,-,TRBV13,TGTGCCAGCAGCTTAGAAGGTAGCGGGGGTCCCTACGAGCAGTACTTC,CASSLEGSGGPYEQYF
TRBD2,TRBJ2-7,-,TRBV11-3,TGTGCCAGCAGCGTGTACTCTAGCGGTGTCTACGAGCAGTACTTC,CASSVYSSGVYEQYF
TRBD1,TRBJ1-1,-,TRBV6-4,TGTGCCAGCAGGGTTCCGGGACAGGGCATGAACACTGAAGCTTTCTTT,CASRVPGQGMNTEAFF
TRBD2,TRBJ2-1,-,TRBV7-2,TGTGCCAGCAGCCCGCAAGGGACTAGCGGGTTAAATGAGCAGTTCTTC,CASSPQGTSGLNEQFF
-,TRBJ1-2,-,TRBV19,TGTGCCAGTAGTCCCGGGACAACCTATGGCTACACCTTC,CASSPGTTYGYTF
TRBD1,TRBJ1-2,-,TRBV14,TGTGCCAGCAGCCAGCTACAGGGGGGCGCCTATGGCTACACCTTC,CASSQLQGGAYGYTF
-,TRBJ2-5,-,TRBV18,TGTGCCAGCTCACCCGGATTTGGGGGCCCGGCAGAGACCCAGTACTTC,CASSPGFGGPAETQYF
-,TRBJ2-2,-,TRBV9,TGTGCCAGCAGCGGGCCCCGGGGCTCAAACACCGGGGAGCTGTTTTTT,CASSGPRGSNTGELFF
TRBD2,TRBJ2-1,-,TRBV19,TGTGCCAGTAGTAGCTCTAGCGGGAGAAACAATGAGCAGTTCTTC,CASSSSSGRNNEQFF
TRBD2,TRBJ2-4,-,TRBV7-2,TGTGCCAGCAGTTCCGTCAGCGGGAGCTCAAACATTCAGTACTTC,CASSSVSGSSNIQYF
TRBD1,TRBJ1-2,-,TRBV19,TGTGCCAGTAGTAGCCCAGGGGGGCATGGCTACACCTTC,CASSSPGGHGYTF
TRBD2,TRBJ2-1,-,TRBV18,TGTGCCAGCTCCCAACTAGCGGGAGGGAGAAGCTCCTACAATGAGCAGTTCTTC,CASSQLAGGRSSYNEQFF
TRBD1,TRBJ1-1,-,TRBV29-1,TGCAGCGAAGGACAGGTTGAAGCTTTCTTT,CSEGQVEAFF
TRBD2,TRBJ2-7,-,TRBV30,TGTGCCCGGAGGCTAGCGGGAAGCGAGCAGTACTTC,CARRLAGSEQYF
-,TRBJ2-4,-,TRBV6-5,TGTGCCAGCAGCCAGGGTTCCAAAAACATTCAGTACTTC,CASSQGSKNIQYF
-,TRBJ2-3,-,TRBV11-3,TGTGCCAGCAGCGTCGGGACGTCGAGCACAGATACGCAGTATTTT,CASSVGTSSTDTQYF
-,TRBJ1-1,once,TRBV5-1,TGCGCCAGCAGCTTGGGACAAACTGAAGCTTTCTTT,CASSLGQTEAFF
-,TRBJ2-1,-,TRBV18,TGTGCCAGCTCACCCCCGGAGGCGGGAACGAATGAGCAGTTCTTC,CASSPPEAGTNEQFF
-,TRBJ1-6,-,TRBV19,TGTGCCAGTAGTATCCTCGGCCGGATCAATTCACCCCTCCACTTT,CASSILGRINSPLHF
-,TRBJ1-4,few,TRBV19,TGTGCCAGTAGTCTCGGCACGGACGAGGGAGAAAAACTGTTTTTT,CASSLGTDEGEKLFF
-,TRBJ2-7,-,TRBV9,TGTGCCAGCAGCGTAGCTCCGATAGCGAGCTTATACGAGCAGTACTTC,CASSVAPIASLYEQYF
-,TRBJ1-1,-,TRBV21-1,TGTGCCAGCATCGGGACGTTGAACACTGAAGCTTTCTTT,CASIGTLNTEAFF
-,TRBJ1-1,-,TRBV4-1,TGCGCCAGCAGCCAAGGACACGGAGTGAACACTGAAGCTTTCTTT,CASSQGHGVNTEAFF
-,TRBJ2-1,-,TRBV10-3,TGTGCCACCTCAGGGGGGGCTAGCGGCAATGAGCAGTTCTTC,CATSGGASGNEQFF
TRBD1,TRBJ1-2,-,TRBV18,TGTGCCAGCTCACAAACCGACAGGGGGTATGGCTACACCTTC,CASSQTDRGYGYTF
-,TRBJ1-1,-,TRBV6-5,TGTGCCAGCAGTTACGAGCGCTGGGGGGTGAACACTGAAGCTTTCTTT,CASSYERWGVNTEAFF
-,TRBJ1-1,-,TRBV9,TGTGCCAGCAGCGTAGATGGAGGGAGCACTGAAGCTTTCTTT,CASSVDGGSTEAFF
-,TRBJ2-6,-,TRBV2,TGTGCCAGCAGTACCGACAGTGTGGGGGCCAACGTCCTGACTTTC,CASSTDSVGANVLTF
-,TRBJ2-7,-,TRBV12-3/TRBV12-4,TGTGCCAGCAGTTTTGTCGGAGAGGACGAGCAGTACTTC,CASSFVGEDEQYF
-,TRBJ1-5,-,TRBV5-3,TGTGCCAGAAGCCTGGTCGCGGAAATAGGGCCCCAGCATTTT,CARSLVAEIGPQHF
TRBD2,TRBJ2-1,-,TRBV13,TGTGCCAGCAGCTGGGGACTAGCGGGAGCCAATGAGCAGTTCTTC,CASSWGLAGANEQFF
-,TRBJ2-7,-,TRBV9,TGTGCCAGCAGCGTAGTTCCTAGCTCCTACGAGCAGTACTTC,CASSVVPSSYEQYF
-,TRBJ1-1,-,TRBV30,TGTGCCTGGATGTGGTTGAACACTGAAGCTTTCTTT,CAWMWLNTEAFF
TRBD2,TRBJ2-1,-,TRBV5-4,TGTGCCAGCAGCTTTGGGGAGGGCCGCAATGAGCAGTTCTTC,CASSFGEGRNEQFF
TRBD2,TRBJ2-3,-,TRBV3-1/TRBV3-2,TGTGCCAGCAGCCAGAGGAGCGGGAGTGGCACAGATACGCAGTATTTT,CASSQRSGSGTDTQYF
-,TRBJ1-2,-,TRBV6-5,TGTGCCAGCAGCCGCGGGGACAACTATGGCTACACCTTC,CASSRGDNYGYTF
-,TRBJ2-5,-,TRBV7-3,TGTGCCAGCAGCTTAGGTGGAGGGCCGTTAGAGACCCAGTACTTC,CASSLGGGPLETQYF
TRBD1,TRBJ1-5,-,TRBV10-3,TGTGCCACTGGACAGGGCCCAGAGATAAATCAGCCCCAGCATTTT,CATGQGPEINQPQHF
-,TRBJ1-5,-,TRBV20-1,TGCAGTGTACCTACATCAGAGGCCCAGCATTTT,CSVPTSEAQHF
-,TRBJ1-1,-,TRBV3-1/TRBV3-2,TGTGCCAGCAGCCAAGTTGCAGGGGAAGCTTTCTTT,CASSQVAGEAFF
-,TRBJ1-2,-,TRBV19,TGTGCCAGTAGTGGGCACGGGACCGAGAGATATGGCTACACCTTC,CASSGHGTERYGYTF
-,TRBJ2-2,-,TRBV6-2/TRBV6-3,TGTGCCAGCAGTTACTCGACTCCGGAGAGGTTTGGCGGGGAGCTGTTTTTT,CASSYSTPERFGGELFF
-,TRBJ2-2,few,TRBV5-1,TGCGCCAGCAGCCCGGAGCTGAGGGAGCTGTTTTTT,CASSPELRELFF
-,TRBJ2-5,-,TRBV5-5,TGTGCCAGCTGCCCCCTGGGGGGGGCGAAACAAGAGACCCAGTACTTC,CASCPLGGAKQETQYF
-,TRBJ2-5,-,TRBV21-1,TGTGCCAGCAGCACCCGGACTAGCGGGAGGGCGGGAGGTGAGACCCAGTACTTC,CASSTRTSGRAGGETQYF
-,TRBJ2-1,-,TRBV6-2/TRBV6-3,TGTGCCAGCAGCAGAGCAGGGGACTCCTACAATGAGCAGTTCTTC,CASSRAGDSYNEQFF
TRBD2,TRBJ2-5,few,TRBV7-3,TGTGCCAGCAGCTTAACGGCGGGGGGCCGGCAGACCCAGTACTTC,CASSLTAGGRQTQYF
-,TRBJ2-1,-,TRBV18,TGTGCCAGCTCACCTCCTTCCGGACAGAATGAGCAGTTCTTC,CASSPPSGQNEQFF
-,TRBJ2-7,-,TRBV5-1,TGCGCCAGCAGGAGAGAGGAGTACGAGCAGTACTTC,CASRREEYEQYF
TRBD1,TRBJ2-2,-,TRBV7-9,TGTGCCAGCAGCTTAACCCGGGGGACCCTGGACAGGGGGCCCGGGGAGCTGTTTTTT,CASSLTRGTLDRGPGELFF
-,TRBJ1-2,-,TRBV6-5,TGTGCCAGCAGTTACTCCATAGTGGAGGGCTACACCTTC,CASSYSIVEGYTF